This T cell receptor beta chain was found in a study of control samples from healthy donors and cancer patients. V was trimmed by 0 bases and J by 11 bases, leaving 16 bases between them. This CDR3 contains 14 residues. Germline V gene sequence: CDR1 LGHNA, CDR2 YSLEER. TCRdb keeps only in-frame clones here, not all; method: immunoSEQ multiplex PCR. The table includes some 120,000 clones, more than 85% detected once. The specimen was PBMCs. The sequence was obtained from a man in his fifties or sixties with head and neck cancer. The genes are TRBV4-3 and TRBJ1-1, with D possibly TRBD1 on 5 matching bases. The chain's CDR3 is CASSQDFIGTDAFF. CDR3 DNA: TGCGCCAGCAGCCAAGATTTCATCGGGACCGACGCTTTCTTT.